This TCR beta chain was obtained from a study of type 1 regulatory T cells. For the study at large: T-allo10 is an in vitro-generated, Tr1-enriched CD4 T cell product specific for alloantigen.

Using its own MiXCR run on the reads, TCRdb lists one record per CDR3 protein. This sample has about 69,000 distinct CDR3 sequences, with around 20% found just once. Germline CDR1 SGHRS, CDR2 YFSETQ. The J segment lost 10 bases and the V segment lost 3 bases, leaving 7 bases of the junction unmatched. The CDR3 runs to 16 residues. General observations from the study: Type 1 regulatory T cells had a more restricted TCR repertoire than non-type 1 regulatory T cells.

Note on this clonotype: Antigen: not known.

This sequence was found in a human donor in good health. Sequenced input: cultured type 1 regulatory T (Tr1) cells, either the whole culture or a sorted fraction (not recorded which). The V gene is TRBV5-1, the J gene TRBJ2-1; 16 nucleotides match TRBD2. This chain's CDR3 is CASSSGLAGGASEQFF. As DNA, the CDR3 is TGCGCCAGCAGCTCGGGACTAGCGGGAGGGGCTTCGGAGCAGTTCTTC.